This is a list of T cell receptor beta chains from one sample in a study of blood T cells in healthy people across ages. TCRdb re-derived calls from the 5' RACE reads in MiXCR, one entry per CDR3 protein. The data hold 550,000 to 800,000 distinct CDR3 sequences, with approximately 21% observed a single time. The sequenced sample consisted of blood. These receptors were obtained from a man in his 70s in good health. Each CDR3 is given without its conserved first and last residue.

TRBV10-3	TRBJ2-7	AISEGAGSYEQY
TRBV15	TRBJ2-1	ATSRGEQGRNNEQF
TRBV2	TRBJ1-2	ASSETTGPRLDGYT
TRBV6-5	TRBJ1-1	ASSYPPGAEAF
TRBV7-7	-	ASSPDSFSEQF
TRBV6-6	-	ASSYQRSPPGEQF
TRBV19	TRBJ2-2	ASSNFPGELF
TRBV7-9	TRBJ1-2	ASSPKDRGLVGYT
TRBV4-3	TRBJ2-5	ASSQDHRGRETQY
TRBV7-8	TRBJ2-1	ASSLGARTSLHEQF
TRBV7-2	TRBJ2-7	ASSLRGNHEQY
TRBV5-8	-	ASSTKGQF
TRBV7-8	TRBJ2-3	ASSLNQAPSSTDTQY
TRBV6-5	TRBJ1-2	ASSYSRDNYGYT
TRBV4-3	TRBJ2-7	ASSQDVMGLAGVYEQY
TRBV5-1	TRBJ2-1	ASSLGGTSVTIEQF